One and the same sample provided the 2 T cell receptor beta chains below, sequenced in a study of T cell clonotyping in hematopoietic cell transplantation. The table came from immunoSEQ multiplex PCR; TCRdb's copy has only in-frame clones and leaves some out. The data show 30,000 or so clones, over 60% seen once. As to time point: recipient sample about 28 days before transplant, after cytoreduction. The sample in question was peripheral blood mononuclear cells, obtained before stem cell transplant. The receptors here all came from a woman aged 25 to 39 with chronic myeloid leukemia. Some clones in this sample may be carry-over from other donors' samples.

This clone showed up just a few times. The V gene is TRBV2, the J gene TRBJ2-7, with D uncertain. The germline V gene has CDR1 SNHLY and CDR2 FYNNEI. The CDR3 has 10 residues. Trimming pared 4 bases from V and 6 bases from J, leaving 4 bases between. The CDR3 reads CASSGVEQYF. The CDR3 DNA reads as TGTGCCAGCAGTGGGGTCGAGCAGTACTTC.

This sequence joins TRBV25-1 and TRBJ2-2; unclear D gene. V lost 8 bases to trimming and J lost 0 bases, with 1 base between them. The CDR3 contains 11 residues. The germline CDR1 and CDR2 sequences are MGHDK and SYGVNS. CDR3 coding DNA: TGTGCCAGCTCGAACACCGGGGAGCTGTTTTTT. Encoded protein: CASSNTGELFF. Using reference TRBV25-1 and TRBJ2-2 for the parts outside the CDR3, the full variable domain is EADIYQTPRYLVIGTGKKITLECSQTMGHDKMYWYQQDPGMELHLIHYSYGVNSTEKGDLSSESTVSRIRTEHFPLTLESARPSHTSQYLCASSNTGELFFGEGSRLTVL.